Below, one TCR beta chain is given with its context. This record comes from a study of CD8+ T cells in alopecia areata. Between the trimmed V and J ends, which lost 5 bases and 7 bases, there was a span of 15 bases. This CDR3 is 14 amino acids long. CDR1 is MGHRA and CDR2 is YSYEKL in the germline V gene. Treatment described: oral pan-JAK inhibitor, 5-10 mg twice daily. RNA extraction was followed by reverse transcription into cDNA, which acted as the sequencing template. The assay was immunoSEQ multiplex PCR, and TCRdb's table has in-frame clones only and misses some. The data show a few hundred thousand clones, about two fifths seen once.

The chain uses TRBV4-1 and TRBJ1-5; maybe TRBD1 (5 bases). This receptor was identified in a human donor with alopecia areata. Specimen: CD4+ T cells sorted from blood, collected between weeks 30 and 35, from a patient treated with tofacitinib. The CDR3 nucleotides read TGCGCCAGCAGCGCCACAGGACTGTCCCAGCCCCAGCATTTT. This gives the protein CASSATGLSQPQHF.